One sample yielded the 13 T cell receptor beta chains listed below, sequenced in a study of blood T cell repertoires in COVID-19. Libraries were prepared by immunoSEQ multiplex PCR; TCRdb keeps only in-frame clonotypes and omits some of them. This sample has approximately 74,000 clones, with 88% found just once. The specimen was peripheral blood. Every receptor here comes from a woman aged 55-69 years with acute or convalescent COVID-19.

This clone was found a few times. This chain joins TRBV4-1 and TRBJ1-2, with a weak D call TRBD1 (5 bases). V gave up 0 bases and J gave up 0 bases, with 17 bases separating them. The CDR3 loop spans 18 amino acids. CDR1 MGHRA and CDR2 YSYEKL come from the germline V gene. CDR3 in amino acids: CASSQDASPGGANYGYTF. The CDR3 nucleotides read TGCGCCAGCAGCCAAGATGCATCTCCGGGGGGAGCTAACTATGGCTACACCTTC.

The gene calls are TRBV3-1 (or the pseudogene TRBV3-2) and TRBJ1-2; 9 bases fit TRBD1. CDR1 LGHDT and CDR2 YNNKEL come from the germline V gene (reference sequence). The V and J ends lost 0 bases and 2 bases, in that order; junction bases with no gene match: 7. The CDR3 has 17 residues. The CDR3 loop is CASSQDLTGGFNYGYTF. DNA for the CDR3: TGTGCCAGCAGCCAAGATCTAACAGGGGGCTTCAACTATGGCTACACCTTC.

This clone was recorded once. J is TRBJ2-2 and V is TRBV7-7, with 8 bases aligning to TRBD1. After removal of 4 bases from V and 8 bases from J, the junction contained 3 bases not matched to a gene. The CDR3 spans 13 residues. From germline, CDR1 is SSHAT and CDR2 FNYEAQ (reference sequence). CDR3 coding DNA: TGTGCCAGCAGCTACAGGGGGGAAGGGGAGCTGTTTTTT. Amino acids: CASSYRGEGELFF.

This sequence joins TRBV7-2 and TRBJ1-5; D uncertain. Germline values: CDR1 SGHTA, CDR2 FQGNSA. The CDR3 has 17 amino acids. The V and J ends lost 1 base and 2 bases respectively, with 15 bases between them. The CDR3 bases are TGTGCCAGCAGCTTAGAGGCCCGGGGAGCGGGCAATCAGCCCCAGCATTTT. Translated, it gives CASSLEARGAGNQPQHF.

The chain recombines TRBV4-2 with TRBJ1-4, with TRBD1 matching 7 bases. This CDR3 is built from 15 residues. Germline values: CDR1 LGHNA, CDR2 YNFKEQ. The V and J ends lost 0 bases and 8 bases, in that order; junction bases with no gene match: 6. The CDR3 DNA reads TGTGCCAGCAGCCAAGAAAGGGGGCGAGGAGAAAAACTGTTTTTT. Translating gives CASSQERGRGEKLFF.

The CDR3 bases are TGTGCCAGCAGTAGCGGCAGGAAGAACACTGAAGCTTTCTTT. Its protein is CASSSGRKNTEAFF. The chain recombines TRBV6-5 with TRBJ1-1; D is uncertain. The CDR3 is made up of 14 amino acids. Trimming shortened V by 5 bases and J by 1 base, and 11 bases separated the two germline ends. Looked up from germline, CDR1 is MNHEY and CDR2 is SVGAGI.

The chain joins TRBV2 to TRBJ2-3; no firm D call. The ends were cut back, 2 bases at V and 3 bases at J, with 6 bases in the middle. CDR1 and CDR2 (germline): SNHLY, FYNNEI. The CDR3 has 13 amino acids. The CDR3, as DNA: TGTGCCAGCAGTGAATCCAGAACAGATACGCAGTATTTT. Translated, it gives CASSESRTDTQYF.

The chain combines TRBV7-8 with TRBJ1-2, with 7 bases identical to TRBD1. The CDR3 loop spans 16 amino acids. The J segment lost 7 bases and the V segment lost 5 bases, leaving 16 bases of the junction unmatched. Germline V gene sequence: CDR1 SGHVS, CDR2 FQNEAQ. The CDR3 DNA sequence: TGTGCCAGCAGCCGCCTCGGGACAGTGAAAGAACTTGGCTACACCTTC. The encoded protein is CASSRLGTVKELGYTF.

The chain uses TRBV6-5 and TRBJ2-1, with a weak D call TRBD2 (6 bases). The germline V gene has CDR1 MNHEY and CDR2 SVGAGI. This CDR3 has 15 amino acids. V was shortened by 2 bases and J by 6 bases, with 14 bases between the two germline ends. This CDR3 reads CASSYPAGSFNEQFF. The CDR3, as DNA: TGTGCCAGCAGTTACCCTGCGGGGAGCTTCAATGAGCAGTTCTTC.

The count of this clone is one. The chain carries TRBV6-2 or TRBV6-3 and TRBJ1-2; the match to TRBD1 covers 12 bases. Per the germline V gene, CDR1 is MNHEY and CDR2 is SVGEGT. The CDR3 extends over 16 amino acids. V dropped 6 bases and J dropped 4; count of bases not matched to a gene: 9. Written as DNA, the CDR3 is TGTGCCAGCAGCCGCACCGGGACAGGGGGCCTCTATGGCTACACCTTC. It is translated as CASSRTGTGGLYGYTF.

The chain joins TRBV27 to TRBJ1-1; no definite D call. V lost 5 bases to trimming and J lost 1 base, with 14 bases between them. The CDR3 totals 15 residues. The germline gives CDR1 MNHEY, CDR2 SMNVEV (reference sequence). As DNA, the CDR3 is TGTGCCAGCAGTGCGTCCAAGACGGGGAACACTGAAGCTTTCTTT. Its translation is CASSASKTGNTEAFF.

This clone has a handful of counts. This sequence joins TRBV5-1 and TRBJ1-2; TRBD1 might be the D (6 bases). V lost 4 bases and J 2 bases, leaving 6 bases between the germline ends. The CDR3 length is 12 residues. Germline-derived CDR1 and CDR2 are SGHRS and YFSETQ. The CDR3 nucleotides are TGCGCCAGCAGCCAGGGGAACTATGGCTACACCTTC. Its translation is CASSQGNYGYTF.

The sample holds one count of this clone. The chain recombines TRBV28 with TRBJ2-7; the D gene is possibly TRBD1 (6 bases). Germline V gives CDR1 MDHEN, CDR2 SYDVKM. Trimming left V 6 bases short and J 3 bases short, with 9 bases between. This CDR3 has 12 residues. The CDR3 region is CASSQQGYEQYV. In nucleotides, the CDR3 is TGTGCCAGCAGCCAACAGGGCTACGAGCAGTACGTC.